This TCR beta chain appears in the sequencing data of a study of T-cell reconstitution after alpha-beta-depleted transplantation in children. V was clipped by 2 bases and J by 7 bases, with 2 bases between them. The germline gives CDR1 MNHEY, CDR2 SVGAGI. The CDR3 has 11 residues. Unique molecular identifiers were incorporated when the TCRbeta library was constructed. TCRdb re-called the PCR reads through MiXCR, storing one row per CDR3 protein. The repertoire holds some 200,000 distinct CDR3 sequences, with roughly 10% as singletons. This clonotype was picked up a small number of times. J is TRBJ2-2 and V is TRBV6-5; D gene ambiguous. Sequences were derived from PBMCs from the stem cell graft donor, sampled from the stem cell graft. The receptor comes from a human donor who donated a stem cell graft to a child with acute lymphoblastic leukemia. The CDR3 coding sequence is TGTGCCAGCAGTTACCTCGGGGAGCTGTTTTTT. It codes for CASSYLGELFF.